This TCR beta chain is drawn from a study of patients and donors after allogeneic stem cell transplantation. This clonotype was counted only a few times. TCRdb reprocessed the RT-PCR reads via MiXCR and lists one record per CDR3 protein. This table has hundreds of thousands of distinct CDR3 sequences, about a sixth appearing once. The CDR3 spans 17 residues. With V trimmed by 5 bases and J by 7 bases, 15 bases remained unmatched. The germline CDR1 and CDR2 sequences are SSHAT and FNYEAQ (reference sequence). This clonotype was obtained from a human donor who was either an allogeneic HSCT recipient or a stem cell or donor lymphocyte infusion donor (not recorded which). It is not recorded whose cells these are; they may come from a transplant donor. Sequencing used blood, either unsorted or a sorted T cell fraction (not recorded which). The chain combines TRBV7-7 with TRBJ1-4; 8 bases are shared with TRBD1. DNA of the CDR3: TGTGCCAGCAGCCTGGGACAGGCGGGGCGAGGTGGTGAAAAACTGTTTTTT. This encodes CASSLGQAGRGGEKLFF.